This entry describes one T cell receptor beta chain. The data were obtained in a study of shared clonotypes between healthy human individuals. There are 16 residues in the CDR3. The V gene's germline CDR1 is SGHVS and CDR2 FQNEAQ. With 5 bases removed from V and 2 bases from J, the gap between germline ends came to 13 bases. Method: immunoSEQ multiplex PCR; TCRdb's copy keeps in-frame clones and lacks some. Of roughly 1,000,000 clones detected, 70% to 80% appear once; the ten largest clones hold more than 0.45%. The V call is TRBV7-8, the J call TRBJ2-6; D unresolved. Sequencing input: memory CD4+ T cells from PBMCs. As to subset: CD45RA-negative fraction. The TCR comes from a man between 18 and 29 years old in good health. Some clones in this sample may be carry-over from other donors' samples. CDR3 sequence reads: CASSPYRMPGANVLTF. The CDR3, as DNA: TGTGCCAGCAGCCCGTATAGAATGCCTGGGGCCAACGTCCTGACTTTC.